The clone carrying this T cell receptor beta chain was seen a handful of times. Different DNA sequences within this sample yield the same CDR3. Reverse transcription of extracted RNA yielded cDNA, which provided the sequencing template. Only in-frame clones appear in the TCRdb table, and some are missing; sequencing was by immunoSEQ multiplex PCR. The sample has some 180,000 clones, roughly 53% seen once. Treatment noted: oral pan-JAK inhibitor, 5-10 mg twice daily. The sample comes from a study of CD8+ T cells in alopecia areata. The CDR3 sequence is 14 residues long. Germline CDR1 reads SGDLS; CDR2 reads YYNGEE. V was cut by 0 bases and J by 4 bases, with 11 bases left in between.

The sample was CD8+ T cells sorted from blood, taken at week 24, from a patient treated with tofacitinib. The receptor comes from a human donor with alopecia areata. The J gene is TRBJ2-7, the V gene TRBV9; weak D call: TRBD1 (7 bases). CDR3 sequence (DNA): TGTGCCAGCAGCGTAGGCGGGACAGCTTACGAGCAGTACTTC. Translated: CASSVGGTAYEQYF.